The T cell receptor (beta chain) described here comes from a study of PD-1 blockade in mismatch repair-deficient tumors. Study context: Patients had around 11 mismatch repair-deficient cancer types and were previously treated and progressing. General observations from the study: Tumor-resident clones, often absent from pretreatment blood, expanded after pembrolizumab and then contracted.

The germline V gene encodes CDR1 LNHDA and CDR2 SQIVND (reference sequence). The V gene end was trimmed by 4 bases and the J gene end by 2 bases; junction bases not matched to a gene: 4. This CDR3 spans 14 amino acids. As regards this clone: The antigen is undetermined.

Assay: immunoSEQ multiplex PCR; the TCRdb copy retains only in-frame clones and omits some. This table holds around 120,000 clones, 85% to 90% found once. Three pembrolizumab responders had their TCRs sequenced. This chain joins TRBV19 and TRBJ2-7; 8 bases map to TRBD1. The clonotype originates from an adult with mismatch repair-deficient cancer. Sequenced material: peripheral blood, taken 70 to 72 weeks after starting pembrolizumab. CDR3 region: CASSRTGMTYEQYF. The CDR3 DNA reads TGTGCCAGTAGTAGGACAGGGATGACCTACGAGCAGTACTTC.